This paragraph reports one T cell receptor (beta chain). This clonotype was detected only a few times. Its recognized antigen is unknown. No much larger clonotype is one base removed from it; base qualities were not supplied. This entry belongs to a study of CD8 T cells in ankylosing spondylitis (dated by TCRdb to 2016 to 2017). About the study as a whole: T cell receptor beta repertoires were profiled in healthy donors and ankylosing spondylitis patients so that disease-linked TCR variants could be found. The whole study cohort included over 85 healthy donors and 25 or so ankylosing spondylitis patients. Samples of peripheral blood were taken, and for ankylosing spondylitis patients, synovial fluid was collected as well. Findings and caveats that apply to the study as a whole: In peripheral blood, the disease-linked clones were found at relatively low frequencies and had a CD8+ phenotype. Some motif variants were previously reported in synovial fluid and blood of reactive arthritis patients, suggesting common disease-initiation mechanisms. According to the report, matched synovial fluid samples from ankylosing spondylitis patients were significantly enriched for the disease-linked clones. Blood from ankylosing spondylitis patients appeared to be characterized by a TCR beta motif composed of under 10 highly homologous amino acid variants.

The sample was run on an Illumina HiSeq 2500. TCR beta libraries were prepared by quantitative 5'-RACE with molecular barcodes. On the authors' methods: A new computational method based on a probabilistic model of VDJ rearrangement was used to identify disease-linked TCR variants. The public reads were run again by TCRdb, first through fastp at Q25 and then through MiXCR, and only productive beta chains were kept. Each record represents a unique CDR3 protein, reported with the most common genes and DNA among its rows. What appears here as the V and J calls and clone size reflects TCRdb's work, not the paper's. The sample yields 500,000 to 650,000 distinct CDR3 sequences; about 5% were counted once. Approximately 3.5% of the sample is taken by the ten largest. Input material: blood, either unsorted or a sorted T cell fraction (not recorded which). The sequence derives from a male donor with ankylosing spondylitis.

The DNA sequence is TGTGCCAGCAGTTTTGGGGGGGACCGCTCCTACGAGCAGTACTTC. It translates as CASSFGGDRSYEQYF. The sequence joins TRBV28 to TRBJ2-7, with 7 bases in between that match TRBD2. From the cysteine up to the phenylalanine, the CDR3 has a length of 15 residues. Only the CDR3 region is kept as DNA, spanning 45 bases read in frame from base 1. Germline trimming: 3 bases from V, 0 bases from J; junction bases outside gene matches: 5. Taken from the germline V gene, the CDR1 and CDR2 loops are MDHEN and SYDVKM.